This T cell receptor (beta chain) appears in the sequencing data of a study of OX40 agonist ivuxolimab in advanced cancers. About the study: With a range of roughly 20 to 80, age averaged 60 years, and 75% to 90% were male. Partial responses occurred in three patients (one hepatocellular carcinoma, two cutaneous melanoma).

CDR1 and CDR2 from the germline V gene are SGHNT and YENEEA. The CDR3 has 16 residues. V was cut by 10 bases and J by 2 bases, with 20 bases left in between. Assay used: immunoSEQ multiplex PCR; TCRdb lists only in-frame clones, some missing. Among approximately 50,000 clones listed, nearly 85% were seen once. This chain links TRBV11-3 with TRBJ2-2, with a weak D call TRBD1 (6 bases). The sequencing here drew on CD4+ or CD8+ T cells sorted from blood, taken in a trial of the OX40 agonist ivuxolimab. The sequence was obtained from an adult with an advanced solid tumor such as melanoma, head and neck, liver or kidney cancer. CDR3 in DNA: TGTGCCACCACAGGGTCAGGGGCAATAAACACCGGGGAGCTGTTTTTT. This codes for CATTGSGAINTGELFF.